The 8 T cell receptor beta chains listed next were all sequenced from one sample in a study of cytomegalovirus exposure and HLA in healthy donors. Primers included in the PCR were 60 Vbeta and 13 Jbeta primers. The repertoire was sequenced with immunoSEQ multiplex PCR; TCRdb's copy has only in-frame clones and lacks some. The sample records fewer than 200,000 clones, under 80% being singletons. Material for sequencing was PBMCs. The receptor source for this set is a female donor in good health and CMV-seronegative.

The chain uses TRBV5-1 and TRBJ1-2, with D possibly TRBD1 on 5 matching bases. Germline V lookup: CDR1 SGHRS, CDR2 YFSETQ. Trimming left V 0 bases short and J 2 bases short, with 8 bases between. The CDR3 is 14 amino acids. The CDR3 DNA sequence: TGCGCCAGCAGCTTGGGGGGCGAAAACTATGGCTACACCTTC. This gives the protein CASSLGGENYGYTF. Filled out from reference TRBV5-1 and TRBJ1-2, the complete variable domain reads KAGVTQTPRYLIKTRGQQVTLSCSPISGHRSVSWYQQTPGQGLQFLFEYFSETQRNKGNFPGRFSGRQFSNSRSEMNVSTLELGDSALYLCASSLGGENYGYTFGSGTRLTVV.

The chain couples TRBV6-1 to TRBJ2-3; 7 bases are shared with TRBD2. Germline V gives CDR1 MNHNS, CDR2 SASEGT. This CDR3 is 14 amino acids long. V was pared by 5 bases and J by 0 bases, with 2 bases of the junction left unmatched. CDR3 DNA sequence: TGTGCCAGCAGTCTCGGGGGGAGCACAGATACGCAGTATTTT. This gives the protein CASSLGGSTDTQYF.

The V call is TRBV30, the J call TRBJ2-1; no clear D. Trimming shortened V by 4 bases and J by 0 bases, and 4 bases separated the two germline ends. Germline CDR1 is GTSNPN and CDR2 is SVGIG (reference sequence). The CDR3 spans 12 residues. The CDR3, as DNA: TGTGCCTGGACAGTCTCCTACAATGAGCAGTTCTTC. Protein sequence: CAWTVSYNEQFF.

V is TRBV27 and J is TRBJ2-5; 9 nucleotides line up with TRBD1. This CDR3 comprises 15 residues. Trimming cost V 10 bases and J 2 bases; bases outside gene matches: 11. Germline values: CDR1 MNHEY, CDR2 SMNVEV (reference sequence). The CDR3 loop reads CATKNRGRGQETQYF. DNA for the CDR3: TGTGCCACCAAAAACAGGGGGCGCGGGCAAGAGACCCAGTACTTC.

The chain has TRBV5-1 and TRBJ2-5, with a tentative D call TRBD1 (6 bases). V was cut by 6 bases and J by 1 base, with 13 bases left in between. The CDR3 spans 14 residues. Germline V CDR1 and CDR2: SGHRS, YFSETQ. This CDR3 is CASTTLDSQETQYF. The CDR3 DNA reads TGCGCCAGCACCACACTGGACAGCCAAGAGACCCAGTACTTC.

This clone appeared many times. The chain employs TRBV6-1 and TRBJ2-7; TRBD1 aligns across 8 bases. Looked up from germline, CDR1 is MNHNS and CDR2 is SASEGT. This CDR3 is built from 14 residues. J gave up 0 bases and V 7 bases, and 5 bases lay outside the gene matches. CDR3 bases: TGTGCCAGCAAATGGGACAGGACCTCCTACGAGCAGTACTTC. Residues: CASKWDRTSYEQYF.

The chain joins TRBV5-1 to TRBJ1-4, with a possible D match to TRBD1 (5 bases). The V and J ends lost 0 bases and 7 bases respectively, with 10 bases between them. CDR3 length equals 14 residues. CDR1 and CDR2 from the germline V gene are SGHRS and YFSETQ. This CDR3 is CASSLEGEGEKLFF. The CDR3 DNA reads TGCGCCAGCAGCTTGGAAGGGGAGGGTGAAAAACTGTTTTTT. The variable domain in full, completed from reference TRBV5-1 and TRBJ1-4, reads KAGVTQTPRYLIKTRGQQVTLSCSPISGHRSVSWYQQTPGQGLQFLFEYFSETQRNKGNFPGRFSGRQFSNSRSEMNVSTLELGDSALYLCASSLEGEGEKLFFGSGTQLSVL.

This clone was seen a few times. V gene TRBV5-8 combines with J gene TRBJ2-5; D may be TRBD2 (7 bases). CDR3 length equals 14 residues. Germline V gene data show CDR1 as SGHTS and CDR2 as YDEGEE. Trimming took off 1 base at V and 5 bases at J, with 12 bases between the two ends. This CDR3 is CASSLRGAGETQYF. The CDR3 bases are TGTGCCAGCAGCTTGCGGGGGGCTGGGGAGACCCAGTACTTC. Looking up the rest from reference TRBV5-8 and TRBJ2-5 gives the full variable domain: EAGVTQSPTHLIKTRGQQATLRCSPISGHTSVYWYQQALGLGLQFLLWYDEGEERNRGNFPPRFSGRQFPNYSSELNVNALELEDSALYLCASSLRGAGETQYFGPGTRLLVL.